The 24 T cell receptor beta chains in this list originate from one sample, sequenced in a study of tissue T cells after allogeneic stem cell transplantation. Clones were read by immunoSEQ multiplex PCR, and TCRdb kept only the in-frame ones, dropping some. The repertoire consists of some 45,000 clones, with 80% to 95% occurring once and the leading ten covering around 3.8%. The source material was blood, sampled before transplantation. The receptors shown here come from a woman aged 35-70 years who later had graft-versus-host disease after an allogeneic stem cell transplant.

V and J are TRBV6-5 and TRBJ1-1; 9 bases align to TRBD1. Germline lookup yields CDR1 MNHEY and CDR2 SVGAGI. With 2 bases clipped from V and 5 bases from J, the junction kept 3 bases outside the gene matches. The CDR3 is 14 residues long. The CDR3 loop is CASSYGQGRTEAFF. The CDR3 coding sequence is TGTGCCAGCAGTTACGGACAGGGGCGGACTGAAGCTTTCTTT.

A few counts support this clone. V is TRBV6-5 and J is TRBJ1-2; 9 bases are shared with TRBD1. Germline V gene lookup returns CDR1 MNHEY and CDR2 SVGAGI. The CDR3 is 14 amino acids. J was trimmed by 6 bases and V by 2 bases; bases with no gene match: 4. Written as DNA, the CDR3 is TGTGCCAGCAGTTACGGGGACAGGGTCGATGGCTACACCTTC. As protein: CASSYGDRVDGYTF.

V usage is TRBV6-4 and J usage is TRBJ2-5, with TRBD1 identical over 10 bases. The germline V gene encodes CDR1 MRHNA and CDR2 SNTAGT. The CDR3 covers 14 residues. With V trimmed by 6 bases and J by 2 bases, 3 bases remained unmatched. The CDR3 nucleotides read TGTGCCAGCAGGACGGGACAGGGGCAAGAGACCCAGTACTTC. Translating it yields CASRTGQGQETQYF.

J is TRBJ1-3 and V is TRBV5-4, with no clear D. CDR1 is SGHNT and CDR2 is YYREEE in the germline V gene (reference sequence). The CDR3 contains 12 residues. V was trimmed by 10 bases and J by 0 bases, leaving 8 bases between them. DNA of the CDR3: TGTGCCCTGGGATCCTCTGGAAACACCATATATTTT. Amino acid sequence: CALGSSGNTIYF.

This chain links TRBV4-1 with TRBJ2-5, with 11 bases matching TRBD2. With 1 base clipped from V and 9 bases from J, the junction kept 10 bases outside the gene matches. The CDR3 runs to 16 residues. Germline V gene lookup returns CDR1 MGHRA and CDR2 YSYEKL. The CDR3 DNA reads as TGCGCCAGCAGCCAAGGTCTAGGACTAGCGGGCGAGGCCCAGTACTTC. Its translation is CASSQGLGLAGEAQYF.

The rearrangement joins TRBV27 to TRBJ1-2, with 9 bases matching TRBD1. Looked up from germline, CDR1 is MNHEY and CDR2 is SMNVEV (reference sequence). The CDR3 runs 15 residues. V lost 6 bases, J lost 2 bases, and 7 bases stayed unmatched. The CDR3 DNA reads TGTGCCAGCAGCCTTACAGGGGGCAGAAACTATGGCTACACCTTC. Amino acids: CASSLTGGRNYGYTF.

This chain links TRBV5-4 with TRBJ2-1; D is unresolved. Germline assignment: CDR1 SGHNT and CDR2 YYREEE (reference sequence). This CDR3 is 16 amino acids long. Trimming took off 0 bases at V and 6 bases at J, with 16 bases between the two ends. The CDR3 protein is CASSLDVSPNLNEQFF. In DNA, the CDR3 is TGTGCCAGCAGCTTGGATGTCTCTCCGAACCTCAATGAGCAGTTCTTC.

The CDR3 sequence: CASSPGTANYGYTF. CDR3 bases: TGCGCCAGCAGCCCGGGGACAGCAAACTATGGCTACACCTTC. The chain joins TRBV5-1 to TRBJ1-2; 7 bases fit TRBD1. The ends lost 4 bases at V and 2 bases at J; junction bases unmatched: 5. This CDR3 is built from 14 residues. Germline CDR1 and CDR2: SGHRS and YFSETQ.

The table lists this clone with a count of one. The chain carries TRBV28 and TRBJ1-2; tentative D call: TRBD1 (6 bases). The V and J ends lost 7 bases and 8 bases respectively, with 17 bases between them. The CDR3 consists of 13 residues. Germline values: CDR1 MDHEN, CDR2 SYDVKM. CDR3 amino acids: CASTSNRARGYTF. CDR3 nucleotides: TGTGCCAGCACCTCAAACAGGGCGCGCGGCTACACCTTC.

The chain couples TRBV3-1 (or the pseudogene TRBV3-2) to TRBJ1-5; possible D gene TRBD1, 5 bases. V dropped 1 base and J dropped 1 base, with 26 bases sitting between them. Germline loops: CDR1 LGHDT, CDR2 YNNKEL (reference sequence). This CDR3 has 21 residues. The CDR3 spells CASSQVYPLMGGSLSNQPQHF. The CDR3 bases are TGTGCCAGCAGCCAAGTATATCCGTTGATGGGGGGTAGCCTGAGCAATCAGCCCCAGCATTTT.

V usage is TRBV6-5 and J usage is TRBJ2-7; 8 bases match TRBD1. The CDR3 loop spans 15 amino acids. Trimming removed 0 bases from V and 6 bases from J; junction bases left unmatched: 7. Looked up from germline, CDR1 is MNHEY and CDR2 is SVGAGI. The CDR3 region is CASSYSGQGSSEQYF. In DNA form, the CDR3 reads TGTGCCAGCAGTTACTCCGGACAGGGTTCAAGCGAGCAGTACTTC.

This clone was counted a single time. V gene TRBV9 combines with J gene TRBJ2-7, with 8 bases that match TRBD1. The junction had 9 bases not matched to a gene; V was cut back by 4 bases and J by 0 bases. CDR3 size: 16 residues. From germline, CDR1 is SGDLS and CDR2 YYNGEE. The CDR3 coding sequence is TGTGCCAGCAGCCGGGAGACAGGGGCTTTCTCCTACGAGCAGTACTTC. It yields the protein CASSRETGAFSYEQYF.

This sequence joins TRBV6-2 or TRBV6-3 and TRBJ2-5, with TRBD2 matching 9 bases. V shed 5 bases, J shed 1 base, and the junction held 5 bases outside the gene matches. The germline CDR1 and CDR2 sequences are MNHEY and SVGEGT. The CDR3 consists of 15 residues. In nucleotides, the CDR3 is TGTGCCAGCAGTGGCAGGACTAGCGTCCAAGAGACCCAGTACTTC. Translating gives CASSGRTSVQETQYF.

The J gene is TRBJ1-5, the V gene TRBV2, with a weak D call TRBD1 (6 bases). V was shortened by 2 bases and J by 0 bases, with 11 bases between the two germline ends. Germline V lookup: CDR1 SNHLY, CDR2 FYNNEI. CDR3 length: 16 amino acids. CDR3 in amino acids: CASSESRGYSNQPQHF. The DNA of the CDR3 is TGTGCCAGCAGTGAATCGAGGGGGTATAGCAATCAGCCCCAGCATTTT.

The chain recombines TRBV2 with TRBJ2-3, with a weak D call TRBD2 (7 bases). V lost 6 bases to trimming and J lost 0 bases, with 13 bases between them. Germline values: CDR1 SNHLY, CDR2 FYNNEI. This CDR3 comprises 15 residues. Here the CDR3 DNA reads TGTGCCAGCAGCGGACTAGGGGGAAGCACAGATACGCAGTATTTT. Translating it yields CASSGLGGSTDTQYF.

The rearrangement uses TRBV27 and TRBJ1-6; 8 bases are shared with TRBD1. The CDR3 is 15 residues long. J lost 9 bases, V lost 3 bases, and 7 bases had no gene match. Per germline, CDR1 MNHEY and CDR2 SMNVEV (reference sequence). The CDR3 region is CASSFRTGTGSPLHF. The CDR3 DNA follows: TGTGCCAGCAGTTTTCGGACAGGGACGGGTTCACCCCTCCACTTT.

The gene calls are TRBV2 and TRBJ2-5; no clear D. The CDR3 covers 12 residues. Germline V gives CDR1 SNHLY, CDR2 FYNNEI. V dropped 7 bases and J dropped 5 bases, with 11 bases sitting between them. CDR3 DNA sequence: TGTGCCAGCACACTCGAGCAGGAGACCCAGTACTTC. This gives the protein CASTLEQETQYF.

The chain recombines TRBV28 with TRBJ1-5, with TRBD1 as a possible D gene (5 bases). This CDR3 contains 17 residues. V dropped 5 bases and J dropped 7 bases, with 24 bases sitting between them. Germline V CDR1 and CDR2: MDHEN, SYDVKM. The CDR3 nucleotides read TGTGCCAGCAGTCCTGCTGGGGGTGGGCGCCGCAGGCAGCCCCAGCATTTT. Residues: CASSPAGGGRRRQPQHF.

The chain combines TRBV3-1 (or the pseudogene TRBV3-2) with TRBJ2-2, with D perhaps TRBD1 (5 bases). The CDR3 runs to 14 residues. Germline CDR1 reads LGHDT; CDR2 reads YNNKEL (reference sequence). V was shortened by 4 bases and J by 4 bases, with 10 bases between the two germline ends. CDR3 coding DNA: TGTGCCAGCAGCCGACAGCTTGGCACCGGGGAGCTGTTTTTT. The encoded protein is CASSRQLGTGELFF.

CDR3 sequence reads: CASSLNEQYF. DNA for the CDR3: TGTGCCAGCAGCTTAAACGAGCAGTACTTC. V usage is TRBV5-8 and J usage is TRBJ2-7; D not certain. CDR3 length: 10 amino acids. Germline lookup yields CDR1 SGHTS and CDR2 YDEGEE. V lost 2 bases and J 5 bases, leaving 2 bases between the germline ends.

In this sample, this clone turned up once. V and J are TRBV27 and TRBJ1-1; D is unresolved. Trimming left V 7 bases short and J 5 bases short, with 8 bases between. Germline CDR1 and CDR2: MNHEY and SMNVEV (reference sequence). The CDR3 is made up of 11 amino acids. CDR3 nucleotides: TGTGCCAGCACCTCGAGGACTGAAGCTTTCTTT. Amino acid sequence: CASTSRTEAFF.

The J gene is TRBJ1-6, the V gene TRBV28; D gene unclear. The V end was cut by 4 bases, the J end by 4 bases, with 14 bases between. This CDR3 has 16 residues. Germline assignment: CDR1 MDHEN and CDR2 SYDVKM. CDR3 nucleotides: TGTGCCAGCAGTTCCCCCCAAGACGGGTATAATTCACCCCTCCACTTT. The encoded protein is CASSSPQDGYNSPLHF. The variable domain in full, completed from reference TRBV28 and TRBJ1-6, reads DVKVTQSSRYLVKRTGEKVFLECVQDMDHENMFWYRQDPGLGLRLIYFSYDVKMKEKGDIPEGYSVSREKKERFSLILESASTNQTSMYLCASSSPQDGYNSPLHFGNGTRLTVT.

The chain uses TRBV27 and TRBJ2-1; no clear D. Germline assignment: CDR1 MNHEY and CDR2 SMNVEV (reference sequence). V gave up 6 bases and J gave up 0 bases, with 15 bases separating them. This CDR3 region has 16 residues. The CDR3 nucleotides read TGTGCCAGCAGGACCCCAGGTGTAGGCTCCTACAATGAGCAGTTCTTC. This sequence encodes CASRTPGVGSYNEQFF.

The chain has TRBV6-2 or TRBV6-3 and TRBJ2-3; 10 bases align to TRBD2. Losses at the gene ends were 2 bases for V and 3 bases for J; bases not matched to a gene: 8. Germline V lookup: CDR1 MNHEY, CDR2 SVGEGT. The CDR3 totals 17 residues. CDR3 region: CASSYALAGVGTDTQYF. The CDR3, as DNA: TGTGCCAGCAGTTACGCGCTAGCGGGAGTAGGAACAGATACGCAGTATTTT.